What follows are 5 T cell receptor beta chains derived from one specimen sequenced in a study of neurological immune-mediated disorders. TCRdb recomputed calls from the 5' RACE reads with MiXCR, one row per CDR3 protein. The sample has about 120,000 distinct CDR3 sequences; about 3.4% are singletons. Sequencing was carried out using PBMCs. These receptors were taken from a woman younger than 45 with multiple sclerosis.

This clonotype has ten or more counts. The chain has TRBV20-1 and TRBJ1-1; the match to TRBD1 covers 11 bases. Germline CDR1 is DFQATT and CDR2 is SNEGSKA (reference sequence). CDR3 length equals 13 residues. Trimming at V came to 3 bases and at J to 4 bases, leaving 1 base not matched to a gene. CDR3 coding DNA: TGCAGTGCTAGGGGACAGGGGGGCACTGAAGCTTTCTTT. Protein sequence: CSARGQGGTEAFF.

This clonotype has a count of ten or more. V and J are TRBV5-1 and TRBJ1-1; 8 bases are shared with TRBD1. This CDR3 is built from 15 residues. Unmatched junction bases numbered 7, after V lost 2 bases and J lost 4 bases. Per the germline V gene, CDR1 is SGHRS and CDR2 is YFSETQ. The chain's CDR3 is CASSFRTGRGTEAFF. CDR3 sequence (DNA): TGCGCCAGCAGCTTTAGGACAGGGCGAGGCACTGAAGCTTTCTTT. Together with reference TRBV5-1 and TRBJ1-1, the CDR3 gives the full variable domain: KAGVTQTPRYLIKTRGQQVTLSCSPISGHRSVSWYQQTPGQGLQFLFEYFSETQRNKGNFPGRFSGRQFSNSRSEMNVSTLELGDSALYLCASSFRTGRGTEAFFGQGTRLTVV.

This clonotype came up many times. The rearrangement joins TRBV12-3 or TRBV12-4 to TRBJ2-3; a weak D match, TRBD1 (6 bases). The ends were cut back, 8 bases at V and 4 bases at J, with 16 bases in the middle. The CDR3 totals 14 residues. Here the CDR3 DNA reads TGTGCCAGCCAGAGTGGGGGCTCGCCAGATACGCAGTATTTT. Protein product: CASQSGGSPDTQYF.

This clonotype has a count of ten or more. The chain is built from TRBV4-3 and TRBJ2-7, with D unresolved. The CDR3 extends over 13 amino acids. Deletions cut 1 base from V and 3 bases from J, with 7 bases between. The V gene's germline CDR1 is LGHNA and CDR2 YSLEER. The CDR3 DNA sequence: TGCGCCAGCAGCCAAGGACTTGTCTACGAGCAGTACTTC. This gives the protein CASSQGLVYEQYF.

This clonotype came up many times. J is TRBJ1-1 and V is TRBV4-2; perhaps TRBD1 as D (5 bases). V lost 4 bases and J 0 bases, leaving 6 bases between the germline ends. Germline V gene data show CDR1 as LGHNA and CDR2 as YNFKEQ. This CDR3 is built from 13 residues. The CDR3 region is CASSRGLNTEAFF. For the CDR3, the DNA is TGTGCCAGCAGCCGGGGCCTGAACACTGAAGCTTTCTTT.